This entry describes one T cell receptor (beta chain). Its specificity is not known. Authors' data handling: The study built a papillary thyroid cancer distant-metastasis classifier from CDR3 differences across clinicopathological groups. TCRdb reprocessed the PCR reads via MiXCR. The V and J calls were determined by TCRdb, not by the authors. The sample shows roughly 12,000 clones, roughly 27% of them seen only once. The sample comes from a study of metastatic and nonmetastatic thyroid tumors. Study-level background: Repertoire comparison spanned blood and tumor or nodule tissue of malignant and benign thyroid patients. Study-level findings and limits: Benign nodules reportedly had significantly lower TCR beta diversity than malignant thyroid tumors in blood and tumor.

The V and J ends lost 5 bases and 0 bases respectively, with 11 bases between them. CDR3 length equals 14 residues. Germline lookup yields CDR1 SNHLY and CDR2 FYNNEI. Ahead of thyroid surgery, no patient had received treatment of any kind. The gene calls are TRBV2 and TRBJ2-7; the D call may be TRBD1 or TRBD2 (5 bases each). The sample was adjacent normal tissue. The sequence was obtained from a male donor with papillary thyroid cancer or a benign thyroid nodule (not recorded which). Some clones in this sample may be carry-over from other donors' samples. The CDR3 protein is CASSRDRSSYEQYF. The CDR3 DNA reads as TGTGCCAGCAGTCGGGACCGGAGCTCCTACGAGCAGTACTTC.